What follows are 15 T cell receptor beta chains derived from one specimen sequenced in a study of identical twins. TCRdb independently ran MiXCR on the 5' RACE reads; one entry per CDR3 protein. The top ten clones hold less than 15% of a sample with 410,000 or so distinct CDR3 sequences, approximately 17% of them seen once. What was sequenced was naive T cells sorted from blood. The receptor source for this set is a man in his fifties or sixties in good health.

This chain connects TRBV7-6 to TRBJ2-2; D gene unclear. V was clipped by 5 bases and J by 6 bases, with 13 bases between them. The CDR3 runs to 14 residues. The germline V gene encodes CDR1 SGHVS and CDR2 FNYEAQ. The CDR3: CASSPEVGAGELFF. CDR3 DNA: TGTGCCAGCAGCCCAGAAGTCGGAGCCGGGGAGCTGTTTTTT.

This clonotype has at least ten counts. This chain links TRBV29-1 with TRBJ2-1, with D tentatively TRBD2 (6 bases). Germline CDR1 reads SQVTM; CDR2 reads ANQGSEA. With 4 bases removed from V and 0 bases from J, the gap between germline ends came to 19 bases. The length of the CDR3 is 17 residues. CDR3 sequence reads: CSVVGDWMTSSYNEQFF. DNA of the CDR3: TGCAGCGTTGTGGGGGACTGGATGACAAGCTCCTACAATGAGCAGTTCTTC.

A remark on this clonotype: Relative to the germline gene, one junction end is altered; a read error may explain this. The chain employs TRBV6-5 and TRBJ1-3, with D possibly TRBD1 on 5 matching bases. CDR1 is MNHEY, CDR2 SVGAGI, per germline. CDR3 length: 16 residues. The CDR3 loop reads CASCYSRWTTGNTIYF. The DNA of the CDR3 is TGTGCCAGCTGTTACTCGAGGTGGACAACCGGAAACACCATATATTTT.

In its sample, this clonotype was seen many times. The DNA for the CDR3 is TGTGCCACCAGCCCCGGGGGGGTCACCGGGGAGCTGTTTTTT. This gives the protein CATSPGGVTGELFF. The chain recombines TRBV24-1 with TRBJ2-2, with 8 positions matching TRBD2. This CDR3 has 14 residues. Germline V gene sequence: CDR1 KGHDR, CDR2 SFDVKD. Trimming at V came to 7 bases and at J to 4 bases, leaving 4 bases not matched to a gene.

This clonotype was observed a handful of times. V usage is TRBV28 and J usage is TRBJ2-7, with D possibly matching TRBD2 (6 bases). This CDR3 is built from 15 residues. Germline V CDR1 and CDR2: MDHEN, SYDVKM. Trimming left V 8 bases short and J 0 bases short, with 17 bases between. The CDR3 sequence: CASSIDGGASYEQYF. CDR3 coding DNA: TGTGCCAGCTCAATTGACGGGGGAGCCTCCTACGAGCAGTACTTC.

Only a few counts were recorded for this clonotype. This chain connects TRBV7-9 to TRBJ1-2; 9 nucleotides line up with TRBD1. Losses at the gene ends were 5 bases for V and 3 bases for J; bases not matched to a gene: 7. Germline V gene lookup returns CDR1 SEHNR and CDR2 FQNEAQ (reference sequence). The CDR3 runs 15 residues. CDR3 protein: CASSDRDRVYYGYTF. DNA for the CDR3: TGTGCCAGCAGCGACCGGGACAGGGTATACTATGGCTACACCTTC.

The chain combines TRBV6-2 or TRBV6-3 with TRBJ1-2; no definite D call. Per the germline V gene, CDR1 is MNHEY and CDR2 is SVGEGT. The CDR3 totals 15 residues. V lost 2 bases and J lost 0, with 10 bases in between. The CDR3: CASSYPGVANYGYTF. As DNA, the CDR3 is TGTGCCAGCAGTTACCCCGGCGTTGCTAACTATGGCTACACCTTC.

This clonotype showed up just a few times. J is TRBJ2-1 and V is TRBV5-5; 10 bases map to TRBD2. J gave up 10 bases and V 0 bases, and 7 bases lay outside the gene matches. This CDR3 has 15 residues. Germline values: CDR1 SGHKS, CDR2 YYEKEE (reference sequence). The CDR3 is CASSLEGTSVSEQFF. The CDR3 DNA follows: TGTGCCAGCAGCTTGGAGGGGACTAGCGTCTCCGAGCAGTTCTTC.

The J gene is TRBJ2-7, the V gene TRBV29-1, with D perhaps matching TRBD1 or TRBD2 (5 bases each). CDR3 size: 13 residues. V gave up 4 bases and J gave up 0 bases, with 10 bases separating them. The germline V gene encodes CDR1 SQVTM and CDR2 ANQGSEA. The CDR3, as DNA: TGCAGCGTTGCGGGGACCGACTCCTACGAGCAGTACTTC. Protein product: CSVAGTDSYEQYF.

V gene TRBV7-9 combines with J gene TRBJ2-3; 8 bases agree with TRBD1. The CDR3 totals 13 residues. Trimming took 10 bases from V and 4 from J; bases not matched to a gene: 7. Germline V gene sequence: CDR1 SEHNR, CDR2 FQNEAQ (reference sequence). CDR3 region: CANQGQDADTQYF. In nucleotides, the CDR3 is TGTGCCAACCAGGGACAGGACGCAGATACGCAGTATTTT.

The V call is TRBV5-5, the J call TRBJ2-5; 9 nucleotides align to TRBD2. CDR3 length: 15 amino acids. Germline V CDR1 and CDR2: SGHKS, YYEKEE (reference sequence). V shed 4 bases, J shed 5 bases, and the junction held 9 bases outside the gene matches. The CDR3 loop is CASSAHSGGGETQYF. The CDR3 coding sequence is TGTGCCAGCAGCGCGCATAGCGGGGGAGGGGAGACCCAGTACTTC.

The genes are TRBV7-8 and TRBJ2-7; possible D gene TRBD1, 6 bases. Between the trimmed V and J ends, which lost 5 bases and 2 bases, there was a span of 16 bases. In germline, CDR1 is SGHVS, CDR2 FQNEAQ. The CDR3 consists of 15 residues. CDR3 residues: CASSTPTGRAYEQYF. CDR3 bases: TGTGCCAGCAGCACCCCGACAGGAAGAGCCTACGAGCAGTACTTC. The full variable domain, with the rest looked up from reference TRBV7-8 and TRBJ2-7, is GAGVSQSPRYKVAKRGQDVALRCDPISGHVSLFWYQQALGQGPEFLTYFQNEAQLDKSGLPSDRFFAERPEGSVSTLKIQRTQQEDSAVYLCASSTPTGRAYEQYFGPGTRLTVT.

The chain couples TRBV2 to TRBJ1-1; D may be TRBD1 (6 bases). Germline V CDR1 and CDR2: SNHLY, FYNNEI. With 3 bases removed from V and 5 bases from J, the gap between germline ends came to 10 bases. The CDR3 runs to 13 residues. The CDR3 here is CASSELGATEAFF. The CDR3 coding sequence is TGTGCCAGCAGTGAGTTGGGGGCGACTGAAGCTTTCTTT.

This chain joins TRBV9 and TRBJ1-1; D not certain. The V gene's germline CDR1 is SGDLS and CDR2 YYNGEE. The CDR3 spans 14 residues. V shed 0 bases and J shed 1 base, with 7 bases lying between them. This CDR3 reads CASSVGRRNTEAFF. The CDR3, as DNA: TGTGCCAGCAGCGTAGGACGGCGGAACACTGAAGCTTTCTTT.

This clonotype was seen a few times. V gene TRBV2 combines with J gene TRBJ2-3, with D perhaps assigned TRBD1 or TRBD2 (5 bases each). The CDR3 is 12 residues long. CDR1 and CDR2 (germline): SNHLY, FYNNEI. V was shortened by 6 bases and J by 5 bases, with 9 bases between the two germline ends. The CDR3 is CASRGVGDTQYF. CDR3 bases: TGTGCCAGCAGGGGGGTGGGAGATACGCAGTATTTT. Variable domain in full (rest from reference TRBV2 and TRBJ2-3): EPEVTQTPSHQVTQMGQEVILRCVPISNHLYFYWYRQILGQKVEFLVSFYNNEISEKSEIFDDQFSVERPDGSNFTLKIRSTKLEDSAMYFCASRGVGDTQYFGPGTRLTVL.